Detailed here is one T cell receptor (beta chain). The antigen is not known. At one end the junction does not follow the germline gene, possibly because of a read error. Each 20-30 mg portion of unsorted bulk tissue served as the source for co-extraction of RNA and DNA. Five separate regions of each tumor underwent sampling. TCR beta cDNA came from roughly 0.45 ug total RNA, primed with a constant-region primer. Employing slightly modified ARM-PCR, three nested multiplex PCR rounds were run, and these gave rise to the TCR beta libraries. TRBV1-TRBV30 forward and Cbeta reverse primers drove the first two roughly 10-cycle rounds. TCRdb reanalysed the multiplex PCR reads using MiXCR and keeps one entry per CDR3 protein. The profile covers under 110,000 distinct CDR3 sequences, with 65% to 75% appearing a single time and 10% to 15% taken by the ten largest. This sample is drawn from a study of tumor-infiltrating lymphocytes in primary liver carcinoma. General study findings and limits: All five tumor regions shared only about 7.5-25% of top clones.

This CDR3 has 14 residues. Germline lookup yields CDR1 SGHAT and CDR2 FQNNGV. Sequenced: liver tumor tissue from sampling region 2. Subset described: tumor region T2, inferior pole. J is TRBJ2-5 and V is TRBV11-2; perhaps TRBD1 as D (6 bases). The clonotype was recovered from a woman aged 55-70 years with primary liver carcinoma and hepatitis B virus infection. The CDR3 spells CASSSAQGQDTRYF. The CDR3 nucleotides are TGTGCCAGCAGCTCCGCACAGGGCCAAGATACCCGGTACTTC. Based on the CDR3 plus reference TRBV11-2 and TRBJ2-5, the full variable domain is EAGVAQSPRYKIIEKRQSVAFWCNPISGHATLYWYQQILGQGPKLLIQFQNNGVVDDSQLPKDRFSAERLKGVDSTLKIQPAKLEDSAVYLCASSSAQGQDTRYFGPGTRLLVL.